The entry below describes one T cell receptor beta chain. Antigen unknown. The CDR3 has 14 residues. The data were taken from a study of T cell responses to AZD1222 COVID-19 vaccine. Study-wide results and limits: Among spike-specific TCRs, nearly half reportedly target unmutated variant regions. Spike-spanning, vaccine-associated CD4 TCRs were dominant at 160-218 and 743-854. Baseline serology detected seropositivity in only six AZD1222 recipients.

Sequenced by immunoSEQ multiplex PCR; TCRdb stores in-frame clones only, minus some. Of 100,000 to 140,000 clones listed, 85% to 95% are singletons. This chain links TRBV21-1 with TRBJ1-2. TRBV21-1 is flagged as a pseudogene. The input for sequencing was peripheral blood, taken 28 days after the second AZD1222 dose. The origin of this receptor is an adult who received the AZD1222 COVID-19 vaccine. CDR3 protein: CASSKAPWGRGYTF. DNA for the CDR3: TGTGCCAGCAGCAAAGCGCCCTGGGGGAGAGGCTACACCTTC.